The rows below give T cell receptor beta chains drawn from one sample of a study of blood T cell repertoires in COVID-19. Profiled with immunoSEQ multiplex PCR; TCRdb holds only in-frame clones, not every one. The table has about 150,000 clones, 84% seen once. The sample comprised peripheral blood. The receptors stem from a woman between 50 and 59 years old with acute or convalescent COVID-19. The CDR3 runs from the conserved cysteine through the conserved F or W. Fields, in order: V gene, J gene, CDR3 protein.

v_gene: TRBV21-1; j_gene: TRBJ2-7; CDR3aa: CASSKAGTGTNEQYF
v_gene: TRBV25-1; j_gene: TRBJ1-2; CDR3aa: CASSEFGGANYGYTF
v_gene: TRBV7-2; j_gene: TRBJ2-7; CDR3aa: CASSPRRDEQYF
v_gene: TRBV21-1; j_gene: TRBJ1-4; CDR3aa: CASSKALQGLDEKLFF
v_gene: TRBV7-2; j_gene: TRBJ2-1; CDR3aa: CASVLGGREQFF
v_gene: TRBV5-1; j_gene: TRBJ2-3; CDR3aa: CASSSTPGTSQSTDTQYF
v_gene: TRBV18; j_gene: TRBJ2-7; CDR3aa: CASSPPVGAGGGSYEQYF
v_gene: TRBV2; j_gene: TRBJ1-1; CDR3aa: CASSVQGATEAFF
v_gene: TRBV18; j_gene: TRBJ2-7; CDR3aa: CASSPLPSDRGRVNKYEQYF
v_gene: TRBV10-1; j_gene: TRBJ2-1; CDR3aa: CASRKDRVGEQFF
v_gene: TRBV5-1; j_gene: TRBJ2-3; CDR3aa: CASSPGGTVTDTQYF
v_gene: TRBV3-1/TRBV3-2; j_gene: TRBJ2-1; CDR3aa: CASSQVSRRNEQFF
v_gene: TRBV7-2; j_gene: TRBJ1-2; CDR3aa: CASSLDRANYGYTF
v_gene: TRBV28; j_gene: TRBJ2-3; CDR3aa: CASSETSSSTDTQYF
v_gene: TRBV9; j_gene: TRBJ1-5; CDR3aa: CASSVGQGPNQPQHF
v_gene: TRBV18; j_gene: TRBJ1-1; CDR3aa: CASSPILRNTEAFF
v_gene: TRBV2; j_gene: TRBJ1-1; CDR3aa: CASSEAGWATEAFF
v_gene: TRBV4-3; j_gene: TRBJ2-7; CDR3aa: CASSQGSPGQGEKQYF
v_gene: TRBV6-5; j_gene: TRBJ2-2; CDR3aa: CASGRGQGSTGELFF
v_gene: TRBV5-6; j_gene: TRBJ2-2; CDR3aa: CASSPFDPGGHTGELFF
v_gene: TRBV19; j_gene: TRBJ1-5; CDR3aa: CASTATDRYSNQPQHF
v_gene: TRBV9; j_gene: TRBJ1-2; CDR3aa: CASSVGSGNYGYTF
v_gene: TRBV28; j_gene: TRBJ1-2; CDR3aa: CASSVSLIRRGGYTF
v_gene: TRBV9; j_gene: TRBJ2-5; CDR3aa: CASSVRRGDRETQYF
v_gene: TRBV6-5; j_gene: TRBJ2-1; CDR3aa: CASSQNRGGYNEQFF
v_gene: TRBV4-3; j_gene: TRBJ2-3; CDR3aa: CASSRRREVVTDTQYF
v_gene: TRBV6-2/TRBV6-3; j_gene: TRBJ1-5; CDR3aa: CASSDRNSNQPQHF
v_gene: TRBV11-1; j_gene: TRBJ1-2; CDR3aa: CASSHRQGEGYTF
v_gene: TRBV5-4; j_gene: TRBJ2-7; CDR3aa: CASSLDGGAHEQYF
v_gene: TRBV2; j_gene: TRBJ2-3; CDR3aa: CASSPAHRIPSTDTQYF
v_gene: TRBV4-3; j_gene: TRBJ1-6; CDR3aa: CASSQDPRQGYNSPLHF
v_gene: TRBV11-2; j_gene: TRBJ1-2; CDR3aa: CASSPSRVYGYTF
v_gene: TRBV13; j_gene: TRBJ1-1; CDR3aa: CASSYTTGKGNTEAFF
v_gene: TRBV11-2; j_gene: TRBJ1-2; CDR3aa: CASSTGLSDGYTF
v_gene: TRBV28; j_gene: TRBJ2-1; CDR3aa: CASSLSDEQFF
v_gene: TRBV6-2/TRBV6-3; j_gene: TRBJ1-2; CDR3aa: CASSFRTGGDIYGYTF
v_gene: TRBV7-9; j_gene: TRBJ2-2; CDR3aa: CASSLTRGPGGELFF
v_gene: TRBV2; j_gene: TRBJ1-2; CDR3aa: CASSESNRPAEYGYTF
v_gene: TRBV4-3; j_gene: TRBJ1-2; CDR3aa: CASSQGGGRDYTF
v_gene: TRBV19; j_gene: TRBJ2-7; CDR3aa: CASSAGDEQYF
v_gene: TRBV28; j_gene: TRBJ2-3; CDR3aa: CASSSGQLSTDTQYF
v_gene: TRBV6-4; j_gene: TRBJ1-1; CDR3aa: CASRGQGQNTEAFF
v_gene: TRBV5-1; j_gene: TRBJ2-1; CDR3aa: CASSLGLAVYNEQFF
v_gene: TRBV30; j_gene: TRBJ2-3; CDR3aa: CAWGYAGGGTDTQYF
v_gene: TRBV7-2; j_gene: TRBJ1-2; CDR3aa: CASSPRSDRFDYGYTF
v_gene: TRBV9; j_gene: TRBJ2-1; CDR3aa: CASSVAPGVGEQFF
v_gene: TRBV2; j_gene: TRBJ1-1; CDR3aa: CASTRLPNTEAFF
v_gene: TRBV29-1; j_gene: TRBJ1-2; CDR3aa: CSVDTGVSYGYTF
v_gene: TRBV9; j_gene: TRBJ1-2; CDR3aa: CASSGQGDYGYTF
v_gene: TRBV19; j_gene: TRBJ2-3; CDR3aa: CATEQGDTTQYF
v_gene: TRBV7-2; j_gene: TRBJ1-6; CDR3aa: CASSLVGSPLHF
v_gene: TRBV7-9; j_gene: TRBJ2-5; CDR3aa: CASSGRTGLSGETQYF
v_gene: TRBV10-3; j_gene: TRBJ1-2; CDR3aa: CAISSTGGYTF
v_gene: TRBV4-3; j_gene: TRBJ2-3; CDR3aa: CASSQGRDTQYF
v_gene: TRBV7-2; j_gene: TRBJ1-2; CDR3aa: CASSSGTAIYGYTF
v_gene: TRBV5-1; j_gene: TRBJ2-1; CDR3aa: CASSLVASGGAKFF
v_gene: TRBV18; j_gene: TRBJ2-1; CDR3aa: CASSLKLAGEYDNEQFF
v_gene: TRBV18; j_gene: TRBJ1-2; CDR3aa: CASSQIRAGFNYGYTF